Sequencing of this TCR beta chain was carried out in a study of response to subunit inactivated influenza vaccine. Findings of the study overall: Authors suggested seasonal influenza vaccinations each recruit few new T cells.

Using its own MiXCR run on the RT-PCR reads, TCRdb lists one record per CDR3 protein. The data contain approximately 290,000 distinct CDR3 sequences, roughly 22% of them singletons. This clonotype came up a few times. Its antigen is unknown. The CDR3 extends over 15 amino acids. V lost 3 bases and J lost 9, with 15 bases in between. The TCR sequence derives from a man aged 45 to 70 who received an inactivated influenza vaccine. The source material was PBMCs from blood, sampled 21 months after vaccination. The genes are TRBV12-3 or TRBV12-4 and TRBJ1-6; D might be TRBD1 (5 bases). CDR3: CASSLGKGVGSPLHF. The CDR3, as DNA: TGTGCCAGCAGTTTGGGGAAAGGGGTGGGTTCACCCCTCCACTTT.